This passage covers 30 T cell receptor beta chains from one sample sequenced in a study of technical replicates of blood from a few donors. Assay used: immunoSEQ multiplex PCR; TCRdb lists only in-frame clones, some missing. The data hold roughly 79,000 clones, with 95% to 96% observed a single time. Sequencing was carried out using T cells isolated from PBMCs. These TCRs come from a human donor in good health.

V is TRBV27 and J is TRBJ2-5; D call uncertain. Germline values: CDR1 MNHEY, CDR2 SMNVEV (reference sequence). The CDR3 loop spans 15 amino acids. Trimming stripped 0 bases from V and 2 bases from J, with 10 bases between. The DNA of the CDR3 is TGTGCCAGCAGTTTATCGGTGGCAGTTCAAGAGACCCAGTACTTC. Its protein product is CASSLSVAVQETQYF.

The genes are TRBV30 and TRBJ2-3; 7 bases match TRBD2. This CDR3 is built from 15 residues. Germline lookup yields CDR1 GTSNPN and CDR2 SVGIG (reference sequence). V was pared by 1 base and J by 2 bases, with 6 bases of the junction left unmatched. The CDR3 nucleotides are TGTGCCTGGAGTGCGCAGCGGGAAATCACAGATACGCAGTATTTT. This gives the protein CAWSAQREITDTQYF.

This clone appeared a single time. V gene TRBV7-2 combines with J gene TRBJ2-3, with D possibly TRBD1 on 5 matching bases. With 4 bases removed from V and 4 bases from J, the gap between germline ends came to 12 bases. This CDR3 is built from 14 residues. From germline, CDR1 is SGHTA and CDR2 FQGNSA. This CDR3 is CASSSPWGPDTQYF. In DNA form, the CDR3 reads TGTGCCAGCAGCTCGCCTTGGGGCCCAGATACGCAGTATTTT.

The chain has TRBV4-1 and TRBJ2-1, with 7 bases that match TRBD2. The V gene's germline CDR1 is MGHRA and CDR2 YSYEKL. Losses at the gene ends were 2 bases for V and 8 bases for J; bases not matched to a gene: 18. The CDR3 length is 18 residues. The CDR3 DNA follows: TGCGCCAGCAGCCAACAAGGAGCTGGCGGGAGAACATCCCATGAGCAGTTCTTC. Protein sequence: CASSQQGAGGRTSHEQFF.

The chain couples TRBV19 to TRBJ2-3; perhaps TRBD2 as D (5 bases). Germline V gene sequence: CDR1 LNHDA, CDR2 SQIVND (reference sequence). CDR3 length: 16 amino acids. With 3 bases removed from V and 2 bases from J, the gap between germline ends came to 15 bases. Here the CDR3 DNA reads TGTGCCAGTAGTATTGCGTTCGGGGTTCTCACAGATACGCAGTATTTT. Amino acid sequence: CASSIAFGVLTDTQYF.

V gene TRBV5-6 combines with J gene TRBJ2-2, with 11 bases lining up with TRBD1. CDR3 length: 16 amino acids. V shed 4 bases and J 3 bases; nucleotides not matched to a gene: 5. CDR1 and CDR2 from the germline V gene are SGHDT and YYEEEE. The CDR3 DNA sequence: TGTGCCAGCAGCCTTGGACAGGGGGCTTACACCGGGGAGCTGTTTTTT. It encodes CASSLGQGAYTGELFF.

CDR3 region: CASSPTSTLFPGELFF. The CDR3 nucleotides read TGTGCCAGCAGCCCTACTAGTACCCTTTTTCCCGGGGAGCTGTTTTTT. V usage is TRBV13 and J usage is TRBJ2-2; D might be TRBD2 (5 bases). V was cut by 5 bases and J by 6 bases, with 19 bases left in between. The V gene's germline CDR1 is PRHDT and CDR2 FYEKMQ (reference sequence). There are 16 residues in the CDR3.

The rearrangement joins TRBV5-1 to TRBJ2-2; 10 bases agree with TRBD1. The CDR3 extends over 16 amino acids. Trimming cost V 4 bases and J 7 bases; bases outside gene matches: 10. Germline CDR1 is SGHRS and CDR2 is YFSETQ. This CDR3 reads CASSGGTGDAGGELFF. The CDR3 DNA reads TGCGCCAGCAGCGGCGGGACAGGGGACGCGGGCGGGGAGCTGTTTTTT.

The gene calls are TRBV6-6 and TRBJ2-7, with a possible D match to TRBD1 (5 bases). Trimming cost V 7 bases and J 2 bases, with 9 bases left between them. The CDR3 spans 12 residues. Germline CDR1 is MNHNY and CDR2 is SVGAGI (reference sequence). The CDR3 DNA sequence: TGTGCCAGCACGGACACAGCCTACGAGCAGTACTTC. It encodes CASTDTAYEQYF.

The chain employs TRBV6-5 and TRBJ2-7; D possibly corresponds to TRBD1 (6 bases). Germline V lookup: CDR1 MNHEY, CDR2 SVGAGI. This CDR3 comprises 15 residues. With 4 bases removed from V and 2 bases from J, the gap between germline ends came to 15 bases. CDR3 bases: TGTGCCAGCAGTTCCTCTCGGGACACCACCTACGAGCAGTACTTC. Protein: CASSSSRDTTYEQYF.

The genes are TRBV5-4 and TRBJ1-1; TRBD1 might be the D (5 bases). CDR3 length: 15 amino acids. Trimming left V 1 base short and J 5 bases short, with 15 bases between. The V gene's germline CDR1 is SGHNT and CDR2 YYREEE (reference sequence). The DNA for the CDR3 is TGTGCCAGCAGCTTGTTTTCCGGGGGGGAGACTGAAGCTTTCTTT. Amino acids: CASSLFSGGETEAFF.

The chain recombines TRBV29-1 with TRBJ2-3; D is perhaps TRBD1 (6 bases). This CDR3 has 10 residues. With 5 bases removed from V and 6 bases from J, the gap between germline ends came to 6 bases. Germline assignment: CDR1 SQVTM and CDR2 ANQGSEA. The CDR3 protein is CSVQGDTQYF. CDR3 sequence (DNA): TGCAGCGTTCAGGGGGATACGCAGTATTTT.

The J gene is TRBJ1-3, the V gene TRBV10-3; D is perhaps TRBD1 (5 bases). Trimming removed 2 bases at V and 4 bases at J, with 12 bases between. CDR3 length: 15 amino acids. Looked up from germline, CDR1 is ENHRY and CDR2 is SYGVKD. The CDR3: CAISELGGSGNTIYF. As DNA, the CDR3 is TGTGCCATCAGTGAGCTTGGGGGGTCCGGAAACACCATATATTTT.

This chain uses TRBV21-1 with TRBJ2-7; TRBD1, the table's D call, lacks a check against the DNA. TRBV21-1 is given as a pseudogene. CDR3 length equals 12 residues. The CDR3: CASSKGRYEQYF. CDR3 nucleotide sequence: TGTGCCAGCAGCAAGGGCAGATACGAGCAGTACTTC.

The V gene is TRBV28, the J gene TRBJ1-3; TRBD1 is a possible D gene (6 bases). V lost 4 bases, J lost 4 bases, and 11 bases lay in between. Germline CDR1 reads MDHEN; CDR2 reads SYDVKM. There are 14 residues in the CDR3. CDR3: CASSWDNQGNTIYF. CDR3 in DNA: TGTGCCAGCAGTTGGGACAATCAGGGAAACACCATATATTTT.

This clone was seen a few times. The CDR3 region is CASSLTGEGEKLFF. In DNA form, the CDR3 reads TGTGCCAGCAGTCTGACAGGGGAAGGGGAAAAACTGTTTTTT. The rearrangement links TRBV28 to TRBJ1-4; TRBD1 matches at 8 bases. After removal of 5 bases from V and 8 bases from J, the junction contained 7 bases not matched to a gene. This CDR3 has 14 amino acids. Germline CDR1 reads MDHEN; CDR2 reads SYDVKM.

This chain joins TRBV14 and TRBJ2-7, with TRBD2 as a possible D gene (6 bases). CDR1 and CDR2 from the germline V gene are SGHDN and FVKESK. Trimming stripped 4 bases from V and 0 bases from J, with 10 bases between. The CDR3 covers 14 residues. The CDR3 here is CASSPRGTSYEQYF. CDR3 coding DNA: TGTGCCAGCAGCCCACGGGGGACCTCCTACGAGCAGTACTTC.

In nucleotides, the CDR3 is TGTGCCAGCAGCTTGGTGGGACTACCGATTTCCTACGAGCAGTACTTC. It specifies CASSLVGLPISYEQYF. The chain links TRBV5-6 to TRBJ2-7; 7 bases match TRBD2. CDR1 is SGHDT, CDR2 YYEEEE, per germline. The CDR3 consists of 16 residues. The V gene end was trimmed by 0 bases and the J gene end by 1 base; junction bases not matched to a gene: 7. The whole variable domain, filled in from reference TRBV5-6 and TRBJ2-7, reads DAGVTQSPTHLIKTRGQQVTLRCSPKSGHDTVSWYQQALGQGPQFIFQYYEEEERQRGNFPDRFSGHQFPNYSSELNVNALLLGDSALYLCASSLVGLPISYEQYFGPGTRLTVT.

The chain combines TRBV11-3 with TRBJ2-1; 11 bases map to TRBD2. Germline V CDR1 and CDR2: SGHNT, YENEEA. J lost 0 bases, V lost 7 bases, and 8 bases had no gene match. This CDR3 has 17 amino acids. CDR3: CASIYSGTSGSYNEQFF. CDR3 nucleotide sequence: TGTGCCAGCATATATTCAGGGACTAGCGGCTCCTACAATGAGCAGTTCTTC.

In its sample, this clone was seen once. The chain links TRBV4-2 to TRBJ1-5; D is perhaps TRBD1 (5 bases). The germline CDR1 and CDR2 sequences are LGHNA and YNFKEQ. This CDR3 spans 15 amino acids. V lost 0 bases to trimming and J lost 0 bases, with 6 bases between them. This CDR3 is CASSQEGGSNQPQHF. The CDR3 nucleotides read TGTGCCAGCAGCCAAGAGGGGGGTAGCAATCAGCCCCAGCATTTT.

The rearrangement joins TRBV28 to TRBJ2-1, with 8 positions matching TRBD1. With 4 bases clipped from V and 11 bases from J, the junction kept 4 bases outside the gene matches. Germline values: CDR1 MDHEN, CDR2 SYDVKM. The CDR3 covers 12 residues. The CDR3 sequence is CASSSRTGKQFF. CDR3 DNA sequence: TGTGCCAGCAGTTCGCGGACAGGGAAGCAGTTCTTC.

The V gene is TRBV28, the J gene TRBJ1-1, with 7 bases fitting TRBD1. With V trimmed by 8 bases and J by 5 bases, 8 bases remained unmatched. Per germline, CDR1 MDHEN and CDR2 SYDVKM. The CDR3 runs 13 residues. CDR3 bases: TGTGCCAGCTTTGAGGGGGCGAGAACTGAAGCTTTCTTT. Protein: CASFEGARTEAFF.

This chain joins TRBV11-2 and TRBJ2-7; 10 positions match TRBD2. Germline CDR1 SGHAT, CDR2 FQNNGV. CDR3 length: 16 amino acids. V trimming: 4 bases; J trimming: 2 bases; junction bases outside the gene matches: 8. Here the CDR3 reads CASSSPLAGSPYEQYF. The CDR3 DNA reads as TGTGCCAGCAGCTCTCCACTAGCGGGATCACCCTACGAGCAGTACTTC.

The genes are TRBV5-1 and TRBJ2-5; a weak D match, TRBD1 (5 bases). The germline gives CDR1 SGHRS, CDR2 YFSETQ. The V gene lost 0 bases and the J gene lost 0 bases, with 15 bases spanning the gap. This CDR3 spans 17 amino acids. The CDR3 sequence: CASSLVGLGAYQETQYF. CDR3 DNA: TGCGCCAGCAGCTTGGTGGGGTTAGGGGCGTACCAAGAGACCCAGTACTTC.

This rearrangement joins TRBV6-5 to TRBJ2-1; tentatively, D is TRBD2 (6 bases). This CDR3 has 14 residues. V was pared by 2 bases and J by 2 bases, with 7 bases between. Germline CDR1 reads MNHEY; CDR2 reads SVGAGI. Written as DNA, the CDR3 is TGTGCCAGCAGTTACGGCGGGACCTACAATGAGCAGTTCTTC. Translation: CASSYGGTYNEQFF.

CDR3 sequence reads: CASSLGVTGGSYEQYF. The CDR3, as DNA: TGTGCCAGCAGCTTAGGGGTCACAGGGGGGAGCTACGAGCAGTACTTC. V and J are TRBV7-2 and TRBJ2-7; 8 nucleotides match TRBD1. This CDR3 has 16 residues. Losses at the gene ends were 1 base for V and 3 bases for J; bases not matched to a gene: 8. The V gene's germline CDR1 is SGHTA and CDR2 FQGNSA.

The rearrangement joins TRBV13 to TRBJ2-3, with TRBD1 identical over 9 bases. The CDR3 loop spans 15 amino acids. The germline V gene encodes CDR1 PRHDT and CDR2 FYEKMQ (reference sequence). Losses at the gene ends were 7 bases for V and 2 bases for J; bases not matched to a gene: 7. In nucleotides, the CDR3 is TGTGCCAGCACTCCCGGGACAGGGAACACAGATACGCAGTATTTT. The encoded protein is CASTPGTGNTDTQYF.

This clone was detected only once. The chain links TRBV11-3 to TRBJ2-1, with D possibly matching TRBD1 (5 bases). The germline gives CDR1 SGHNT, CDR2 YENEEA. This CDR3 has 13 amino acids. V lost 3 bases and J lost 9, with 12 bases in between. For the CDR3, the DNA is TGTGCCAGCAGCTTGGTGACAGAGGTTGAGCAGTTCTTC. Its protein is CASSLVTEVEQFF.

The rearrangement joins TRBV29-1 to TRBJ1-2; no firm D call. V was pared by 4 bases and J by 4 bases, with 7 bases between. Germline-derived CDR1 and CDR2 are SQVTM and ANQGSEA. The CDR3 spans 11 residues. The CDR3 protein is CSVVESYGYTF. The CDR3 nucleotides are TGCAGCGTTGTGGAGAGCTATGGCTACACCTTC.

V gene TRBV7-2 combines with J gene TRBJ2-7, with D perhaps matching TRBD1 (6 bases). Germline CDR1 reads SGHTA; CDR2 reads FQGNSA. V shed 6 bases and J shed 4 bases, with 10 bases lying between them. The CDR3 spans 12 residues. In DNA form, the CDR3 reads TGTGCCAGCAGTCCTACAGGGTACGAGCAGTACTTC. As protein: CASSPTGYEQYF.